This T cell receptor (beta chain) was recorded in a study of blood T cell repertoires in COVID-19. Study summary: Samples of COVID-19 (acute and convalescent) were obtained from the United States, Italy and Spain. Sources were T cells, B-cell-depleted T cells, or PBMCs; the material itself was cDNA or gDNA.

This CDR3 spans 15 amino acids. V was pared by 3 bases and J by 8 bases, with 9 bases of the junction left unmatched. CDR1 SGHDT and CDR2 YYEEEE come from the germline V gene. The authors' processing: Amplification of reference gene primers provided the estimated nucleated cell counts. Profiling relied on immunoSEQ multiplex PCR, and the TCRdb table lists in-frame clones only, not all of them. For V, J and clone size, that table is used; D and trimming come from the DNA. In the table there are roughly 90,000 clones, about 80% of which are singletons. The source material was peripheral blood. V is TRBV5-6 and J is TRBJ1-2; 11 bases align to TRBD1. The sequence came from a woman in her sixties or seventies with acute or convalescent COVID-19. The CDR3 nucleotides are TGTGCCAGCAGCTCTTCCGGGACAGGGGGAGAAGGCTACACCTTC. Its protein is CASSSSGTGGEGYTF. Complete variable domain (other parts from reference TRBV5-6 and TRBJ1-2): DAGVTQSPTHLIKTRGQQVTLRCSPKSGHDTVSWYQQALGQGPQFIFQYYEEEERQRGNFPDRFSGHQFPNYSSELNVNALLLGDSALYLCASSSSGTGGEGYTFGSGTRLTVV.